What follows is one T cell receptor beta chain and its context. This entry is derived from a study of blood T cell repertoires in COVID-19. At the level of the study: Collection of acute and convalescent COVID-19 samples took place in the United States, Italy and Spain. The analysed material was cDNA or gDNA that came from T cells, B-cell-depleted T cells, or PBMCs.

As processed by the authors: Reference gene primer amplification gave nucleated cell count estimates. Clones were sequenced by immunoSEQ multiplex PCR, and TCRdb holds only the in-frame ones, with some missing. The DNA was the basis for D and trimming; V, J and clone size are from that table. The data contain around 160,000 clones, about 89% of them singletons. V was trimmed by 5 bases and J by 5 bases, leaving 16 bases between them. The CDR3 extends over 14 amino acids. The germline gives CDR1 ENHRY, CDR2 SYGVKD. Sequencing used peripheral blood. The rearrangement uses TRBV10-3 and TRBJ2-7; tentatively, D is TRBD1 (6 bases). The source is a man older than 75 with acute or convalescent COVID-19. CDR3 nucleotides: TGTGCCATCAGTTTCGACAGGCCGGGTGACGAGCAGTACTTC. This encodes CAISFDRPGDEQYF.